A single sample gave rise to the 22 T cell receptor beta chains below, sequenced in a study of shared clonotypes between healthy human individuals. Selected positively for CCR7 and CD45RO-negative, naive CD8 cells excluded terminally differentiated effector memory CD45RA+ cells. Data came from immunoSEQ multiplex PCR; TCRdb stores just in-frame clones and leaves some out. The data show around 600,000 clones, about 95% seen once. Sequenced sample: naive CD8+ T cells sorted from blood. The receptors were gathered from a woman under 40 in good health.

This chain uses TRBV30 with TRBJ2-7; 7 bases fit TRBD1. V lost 5 bases to trimming and J lost 0 bases; unmatched junction nucleotides: 7. Germline CDR1 is GTSNPN and CDR2 is SVGIG (reference sequence). The CDR3 runs to 14 residues. CDR3: CAWHLRDSSYEQYF. The CDR3 DNA reads as TGTGCCTGGCACCTCCGGGACAGCTCCTACGAGCAGTACTTC. Filled out from reference TRBV30 and TRBJ2-7, the complete variable domain reads SQTIHQWPATLVQPVGSPLSLECTVEGTSNPNLYWYRQAAGRGLQLLFYSVGIGQISSEVPQNLSASRPQDRQFILSSKKLLLSDSGFYLCAWHLRDSSYEQYFGPGTRLTVT.

The gene calls are TRBV7-8 and TRBJ1-4, with D possibly being TRBD1 (5 bases). V lost 5 bases to trimming and J lost 0 bases, with 7 bases between them. CDR1 SGHVS and CDR2 FQNEAQ come from the germline V gene. The CDR3 extends over 14 amino acids. CDR3 DNA: TGTGCCAGCAGCACACAGGCAACTAATGAAAAACTGTTTTTT. Amino acids: CASSTQATNEKLFF.

The CDR3 protein is CASSQEPGDWEALDETQYF. In DNA form, the CDR3 reads TGTGCCAGCAGCCAAGAACCAGGGGACTGGGAAGCATTAGACGAGACCCAGTACTTC. The V call is TRBV4-2, the J call TRBJ2-5; D tentatively reads TRBD1 or TRBD2 (6 bases each). The germline V gene encodes CDR1 LGHNA and CDR2 YNFKEQ. Trimming took off 0 bases at V and 5 bases at J, with 25 bases between the two ends. The CDR3 length is 19 residues.

This chain uses TRBV11-1 with TRBJ1-1; 8 bases are shared with TRBD1. The CDR3 runs to 14 residues. From germline, CDR1 is SGHAT and CDR2 FQDESV (reference sequence). The V and J ends lost 3 bases and 2 bases, in that order; junction bases with no gene match: 2. CDR3 nucleotide sequence: TGTGCCAGCAGCTTCGGACAGGGAAACACTGAAGCTTTCTTT. Encoded protein: CASSFGQGNTEAFF.

This chain connects TRBV5-6 to TRBJ2-5, with 7 nucleotides matching TRBD2. The DNA matches TRBJ2-7 better at its end, which makes the J call doubtful. The CDR3 sequence is 14 residues long. Germline V CDR1 and CDR2: SGHDT, YYEEEE. CDR3 bases: TGTGCCAGCAGCTTCTCGACTAGCACCTACGAGCAGTACTTC. Translating gives CASSFSTSTYEQYF.

The rearrangement uses TRBV9 and TRBJ2-7, with D perhaps TRBD1 (6 bases). CDR3 length equals 14 residues. The V and J ends lost 3 bases and 2 bases respectively, with 12 bases between them. CDR1 is SGDLS and CDR2 is YYNGEE in the germline V gene. CDR3 loop: CASSGWDNPYEQYF. In DNA form, the CDR3 reads TGTGCCAGCAGCGGATGGGACAACCCCTACGAGCAGTACTTC.

V is TRBV29-1 and J is TRBJ2-7; 11 bases fit TRBD2. J lost 5 bases, V lost 4 bases, and 4 bases had no gene match. The germline CDR1 and CDR2 sequences are SQVTM and ANQGSEA. This CDR3 spans 13 amino acids. The CDR3 is CSVGTSGPNEQYF. The CDR3 coding sequence is TGCAGCGTTGGGACTAGCGGGCCGAACGAGCAGTACTTC.

V and J are TRBV12-2 and TRBJ2-1. TRBV12-2 is a known pseudogene. The CDR3 covers 8 residues. The CDR3 DNA follows: TGTGCAAGTCGCCCGCAGTTCTTC. It is translated as CASRPQFF.

The gene calls are TRBV10-1 and TRBJ1-5; D gene unclear. The germline V gene has CDR1 WNHNN and CDR2 SYGVQD (reference sequence). The CDR3 contains 13 residues. V lost 2 bases and J 7 bases, leaving 9 bases between the germline ends. The CDR3 region has the DNA TGCGCCAGCAGTGAGACGTTCGGCCAGCCCCAGCATTTT. It specifies CASSETFGQPQHF.

V is TRBV7-8 and J is TRBJ2-7; TRBD1 agrees at 8 bases. Trimming took 6 bases from V and 1 from J; bases not matched to a gene: 14. Germline assignment: CDR1 SGHVS and CDR2 FQNEAQ. This CDR3 has 17 amino acids. DNA of the CDR3: TGTGCCAGCAGTTCCGTTCGGGACAGGTCCTATTCCTACGAGCAGTACTTC. Encoded protein: CASSSVRDRSYSYEQYF.

This clone appeared a single time. V gene TRBV2 combines with J gene TRBJ2-7, with D hard to call. This CDR3 is built from 15 residues. Trimming cost V 6 bases and J 5 bases, with 20 bases left between them. Germline V gives CDR1 SNHLY, CDR2 FYNNEI. CDR3 amino acids: CASRGSHPPRDEQYF. The DNA for the CDR3 is TGTGCCAGCAGGGGAAGCCACCCCCCCCGGGACGAGCAGTACTTC.

This sequence joins TRBV2 and TRBJ2-3; 11 nucleotides match TRBD1. The CDR3 is made up of 17 amino acids. Germline V lookup: CDR1 SNHLY, CDR2 FYNNEI. With 7 bases clipped from V and 4 bases from J, the junction kept 13 bases outside the gene matches. This CDR3 reads CASTREGDRGWADTQYF. The CDR3 DNA sequence: TGTGCCAGCACCAGGGAGGGGGACAGGGGGTGGGCAGATACGCAGTATTTT. Full variable domain (rest looked up from reference TRBV2 and TRBJ2-3): EPEVTQTPSHQVTQMGQEVILRCVPISNHLYFYWYRQILGQKVEFLVSFYNNEISEKSEIFDDQFSVERPDGSNFTLKIRSTKLEDSAMYFCASTREGDRGWADTQYFGPGTRLTVL.

The chain joins TRBV5-5 to TRBJ2-7, with 8 bases that match TRBD1. This CDR3 has 14 amino acids. V lost 2 bases and J lost 6; bases outside the gene matches: 7. The germline V gene has CDR1 SGHKS and CDR2 YYEKEE (reference sequence). DNA of the CDR3: TGTGCCAGCAGCTTTCGGGACAGGTTGGTCGAGCAGTACTTC. It specifies CASSFRDRLVEQYF.

The rearrangement joins TRBV5-1 to TRBJ2-7, with TRBD2 as a possible D gene (5 bases). V gave up 3 bases and J gave up 7 bases, with 20 bases separating them. The CDR3 length is 15 residues. Per germline, CDR1 SGHRS and CDR2 YFSETQ. Written as DNA, the CDR3 is TGCGCCAGCAGCTCCACTAGAGAACTCCAGGTGGAGCAGTACTTC. It codes for CASSSTRELQVEQYF.

The rearrangement uses TRBV7-6 and TRBJ2-1; D ambiguous. Deletions cut 1 base from V and 2 bases from J, with 12 bases between. The CDR3 is 16 residues long. CDR1 is SGHVS and CDR2 is FNYEAQ in the germline V gene. The DNA of the CDR3 is TGTGCCAGCAGCTTAGAAAAGATCCCCCCCTACAATGAGCAGTTCTTC. Residues: CASSLEKIPPYNEQFF.

The V call is TRBV6-1, the J call TRBJ2-1, with 9 bases lining up with TRBD2. Germline V gene sequence: CDR1 MNHNS, CDR2 SASEGT. Trimming cost V 6 bases and J 10 bases; bases outside gene matches: 10. CDR3 length equals 14 residues. The CDR3 coding sequence is TGTGCCAGCAGGAATAGCGGGAGATCCCCCGAGCAGTTCTTC. Amino acid sequence: CASRNSGRSPEQFF.

The chain uses TRBV28 and TRBJ2-5; no clear D gene. The end of the DNA is better explained by TRBJ2-7, so the J call may be wrong. The CDR3 runs 14 residues. Germline loops: CDR1 MDHEN, CDR2 SYDVKM. The CDR3 loop is CASALLGLSYEQYF. DNA for the CDR3: TGTGCCAGCGCCCTCTTGGGGTTGAGCTACGAGCAGTACTTC.

V usage is TRBV27 and J usage is TRBJ1-2; D is possibly TRBD1 (6 bases). Trimming removed 0 bases from V and 8 bases from J, with 13 bases in between. This CDR3 has 14 amino acids. CDR1 and CDR2 from the germline V gene are MNHEY and SMNVEV (reference sequence). The CDR3 DNA sequence: TGTGCCAGCAGTTTATCGCCAGGGGATACGGGCTACACCTTC. This gives the protein CASSLSPGDTGYTF.

The chain recombines TRBV5-4 with TRBJ2-7, with D possibly matching TRBD2 (6 bases). V lost 3 bases to trimming and J lost 7 bases, with 11 bases between them. The V gene's germline CDR1 is SGHNT and CDR2 YYREEE (reference sequence). CDR3 length: 12 amino acids. The CDR3 DNA follows: TGTGCCAGCAGCTCATCTAGCGTTGAGCAGTACTTC. Translation gives CASSSSSVEQYF.

This clone was observed a single time. The chain joins TRBV5-6 to TRBJ2-7; D uncertain. The CDR3 loop spans 14 amino acids. CDR1 and CDR2 (germline): SGHDT, YYEEEE. Between the trimmed V and J ends, which lost 0 bases and 6 bases, there was a span of 13 bases. The CDR3 bases are TGTGCCAGCAGCTTGGTTGGGAACTCCCTCGAGCAGTACTTC. Its translation is CASSLVGNSLEQYF.

The chain employs TRBV28 and TRBJ1-5; D perhaps matches TRBD1 (5 bases). The ends were cut back, 5 bases at V and 1 base at J, with 18 bases in the middle. This CDR3 spans 17 amino acids. Germline V gene sequence: CDR1 MDHEN, CDR2 SYDVKM. The CDR3 DNA is TGTGCCAGCAGTCCGTCAATGGGGGAAATGAGCAATCAGCCCCAGCATTTT. This sequence encodes CASSPSMGEMSNQPQHF.

The DNA for the CDR3 is TGTGCCAGCAGCTTAGATCCCCGGACAGTGAACACTGAAGCTTTCTTT. Protein sequence: CASSLDPRTVNTEAFF. The chain recombines TRBV11-2 with TRBJ1-1, with D perhaps TRBD1 (6 bases). This CDR3 has 16 amino acids. The germline gives CDR1 SGHAT, CDR2 FQNNGV. V lost 0 bases to trimming and J lost 0 bases, with 11 bases between them.